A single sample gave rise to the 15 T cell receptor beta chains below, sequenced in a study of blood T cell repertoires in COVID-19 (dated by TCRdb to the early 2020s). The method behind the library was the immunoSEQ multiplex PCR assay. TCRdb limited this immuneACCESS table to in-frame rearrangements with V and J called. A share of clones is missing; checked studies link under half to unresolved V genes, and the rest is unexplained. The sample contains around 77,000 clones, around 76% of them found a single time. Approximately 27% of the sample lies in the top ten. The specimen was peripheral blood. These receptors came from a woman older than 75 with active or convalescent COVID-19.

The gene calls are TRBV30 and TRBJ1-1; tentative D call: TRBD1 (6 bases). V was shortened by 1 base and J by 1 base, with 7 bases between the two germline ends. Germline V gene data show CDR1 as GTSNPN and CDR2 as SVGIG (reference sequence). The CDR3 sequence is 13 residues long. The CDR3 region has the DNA TGTGCCTGGAGTGGGGGGCAGAACACTGAAGCTTTCTTT. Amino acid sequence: CAWSGGQNTEAFF.

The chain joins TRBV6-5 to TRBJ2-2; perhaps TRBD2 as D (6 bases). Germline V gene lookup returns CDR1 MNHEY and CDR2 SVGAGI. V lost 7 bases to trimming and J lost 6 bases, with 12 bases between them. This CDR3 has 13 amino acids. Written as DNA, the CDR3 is TGTGCCAGCAAATTAGGAGGGGCCGGGGAGCTGTTTTTT. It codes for CASKLGGAGELFF.

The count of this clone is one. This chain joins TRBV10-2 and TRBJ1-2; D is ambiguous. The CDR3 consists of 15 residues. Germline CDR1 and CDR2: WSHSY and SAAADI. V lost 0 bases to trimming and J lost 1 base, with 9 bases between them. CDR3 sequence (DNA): TGCGCCAGCAGTGAGTCGTCAGGTCTTAACTATGGCTACACCTTC. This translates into CASSESSGLNYGYTF.

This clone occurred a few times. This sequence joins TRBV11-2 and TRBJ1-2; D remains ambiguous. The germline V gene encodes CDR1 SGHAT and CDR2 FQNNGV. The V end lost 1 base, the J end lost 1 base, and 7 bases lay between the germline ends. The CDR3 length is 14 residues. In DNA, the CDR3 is TGTGCCAGCAGCTTAGCCGGCGGTAACTATGGCTACACCTTC. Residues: CASSLAGGNYGYTF.

The CDR3 nucleotides read TGCAGCGTTGAAGGAAGGACAGGGACAGATACGCAGTATTTT. As protein: CSVEGRTGTDTQYF. The chain joins TRBV29-1 to TRBJ2-3; 8 bases are shared with TRBD1. The junction had 3 bases not matched to a gene; V was cut back by 1 base and J by 3 bases. CDR1 is SQVTM and CDR2 is ANQGSEA in the germline V gene. CDR3 length equals 14 residues.

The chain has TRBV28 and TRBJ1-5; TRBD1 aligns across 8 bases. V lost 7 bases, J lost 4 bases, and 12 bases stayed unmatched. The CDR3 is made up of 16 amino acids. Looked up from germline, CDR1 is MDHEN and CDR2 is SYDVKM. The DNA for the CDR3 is TGTGCCAGCACCCCGGCCCGACAGGGGAGAAATCAGCCCCAGCATTTT. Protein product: CASTPARQGRNQPQHF.

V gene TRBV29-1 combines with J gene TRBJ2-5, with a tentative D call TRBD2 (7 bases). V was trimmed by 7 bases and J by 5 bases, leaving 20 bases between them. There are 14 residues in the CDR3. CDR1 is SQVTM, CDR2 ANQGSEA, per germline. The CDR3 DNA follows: TGCAGCGGCTCCATGTCGGGGGGCAGTGAGACCCAGTACTTC. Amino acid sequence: CSGSMSGGSETQYF.

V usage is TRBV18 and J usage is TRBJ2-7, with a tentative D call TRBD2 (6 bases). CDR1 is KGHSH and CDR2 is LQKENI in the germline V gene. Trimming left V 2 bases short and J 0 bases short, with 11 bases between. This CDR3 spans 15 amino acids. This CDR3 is CASSPGEASSYEQYF. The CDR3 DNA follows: TGTGCCAGCTCACCAGGGGAGGCCAGCTCCTACGAGCAGTACTTC.

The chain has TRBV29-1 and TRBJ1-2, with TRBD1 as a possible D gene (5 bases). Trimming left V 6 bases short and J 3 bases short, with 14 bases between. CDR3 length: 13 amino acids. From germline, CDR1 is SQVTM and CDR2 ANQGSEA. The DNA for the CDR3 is TGCAGCGTGGGAGGGAGGGGTGACTATGGCTACACCTTC. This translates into CSVGGRGDYGYTF.

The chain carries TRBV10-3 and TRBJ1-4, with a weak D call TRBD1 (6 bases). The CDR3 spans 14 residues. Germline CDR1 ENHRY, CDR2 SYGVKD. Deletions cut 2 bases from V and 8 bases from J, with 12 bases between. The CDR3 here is CAISEGNQGEKLFF. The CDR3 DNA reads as TGTGCCATCAGTGAGGGAAATCAGGGGGAAAAACTGTTTTTT.

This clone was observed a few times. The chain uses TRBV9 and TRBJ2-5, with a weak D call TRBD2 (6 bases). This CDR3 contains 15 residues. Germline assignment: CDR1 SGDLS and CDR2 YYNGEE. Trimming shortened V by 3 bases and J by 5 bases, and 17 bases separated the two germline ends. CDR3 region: CASSGPVGRGETQYF. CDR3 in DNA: TGTGCCAGCAGCGGACCGGTGGGACGGGGGGAGACCCAGTACTTC.

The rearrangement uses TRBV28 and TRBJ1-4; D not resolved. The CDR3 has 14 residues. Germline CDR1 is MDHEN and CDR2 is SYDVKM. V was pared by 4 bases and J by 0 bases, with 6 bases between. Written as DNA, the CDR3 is TGTGCCAGCAGTTCCCTAACAACTAATGAAAAACTGTTTTTT. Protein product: CASSSLTTNEKLFF.

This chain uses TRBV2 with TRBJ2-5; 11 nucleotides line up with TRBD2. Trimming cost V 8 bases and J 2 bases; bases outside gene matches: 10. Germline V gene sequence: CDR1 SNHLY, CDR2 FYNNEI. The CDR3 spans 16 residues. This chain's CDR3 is CASGDPTSGGQETQYF. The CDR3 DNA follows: TGTGCCAGCGGAGATCCCACTAGCGGGGGACAAGAGACCCAGTACTTC.

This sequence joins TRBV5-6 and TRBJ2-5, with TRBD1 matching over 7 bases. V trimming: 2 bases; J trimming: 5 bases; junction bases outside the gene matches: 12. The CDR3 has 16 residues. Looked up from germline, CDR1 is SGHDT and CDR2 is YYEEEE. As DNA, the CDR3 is TGTGCCAGCAGCTTAACCCCGGACAGGTACGAGGAGACCCAGTACTTC. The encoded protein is CASSLTPDRYEETQYF.

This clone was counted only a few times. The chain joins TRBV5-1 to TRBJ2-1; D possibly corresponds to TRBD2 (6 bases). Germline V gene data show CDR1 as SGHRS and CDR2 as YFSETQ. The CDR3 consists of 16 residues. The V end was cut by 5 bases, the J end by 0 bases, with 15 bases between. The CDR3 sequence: CASRADYQRSYNEQFF. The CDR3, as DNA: TGCGCCAGCAGGGCGGACTACCAGCGCTCCTACAATGAGCAGTTCTTC. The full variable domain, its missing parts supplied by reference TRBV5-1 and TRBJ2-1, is KAGVTQTPRYLIKTRGQQVTLSCSPISGHRSVSWYQQTPGQGLQFLFEYFSETQRNKGNFPGRFSGRQFSNSRSEMNVSTLELGDSALYLCASRADYQRSYNEQFFGPGTRLTVL.